One sample yielded the 11 T cell receptor beta chains listed below, sequenced in a study of tumor-infiltrating lymphocytes in primary liver carcinoma (dated by TCRdb to between 2016 and 2019). Blood RNA was extracted from unsorted whole blood using TRIzol reagent, and germline DNA was obtained with the DNeasy Blood & Tissue kit. Sequencing relied on an Illumina HiSeq 2500. Using a constant-region primer and ProtoScript II reverse transcriptase, TCRbeta-specific cDNA was reverse-transcribed from 500 ng total RNA. Construction of the TCRbeta libraries relied on three nested rounds of multiplex PCR, following a slightly modified ARM-PCR procedure. Each of the first two PCR rounds ran for 10 cycles and used multiplex TRBV1-TRBV30 forward primers together with a Cbeta reverse primer. TCRdb ran its own pipeline on the public reads, namely fastp trimming at Q25 and MiXCR clone calling, and kept in-frame beta chains. Rows with a matching CDR3 protein are joined into one entry that keeps the most common DNA and genes. Across this sample there are hundreds of thousands of distinct CDR3 sequences, with 50% to 75% seen only once. The ten largest clones represent approximately 15% of the sample.

The sample was peripheral blood. The origin of the receptors is a woman in her thirties with primary liver carcinoma and hepatitis B virus infection.

This chain links TRBV7-9 with TRBJ1-1; no reliable D call. The germline gives CDR1 SEHNR, CDR2 FQNEAQ (reference sequence). CDR3 length: 13 amino acids. Trimming pared 6 bases from V and 3 bases from J, leaving 11 bases between. CDR3 DNA: TGTGCCAGCAGAGAGGACGGTTACACTGAAGCTTTCTTT. Residues: CASREDGYTEAFF. Combining the CDR3 with reference TRBV7-9 and TRBJ1-1 gives the whole variable domain DTGVSQNPRHKITKRGQNVTFRCDPISEHNRLYWYRQTLGQGPEFLTYFQNEAQLEKSRLLSDRFSAERPKGSFSTLEIQRTEQGDSAMYLCASREDGYTEAFFGQGTRLTVV.

The chain recombines TRBV6-6 with TRBJ2-3; 10 bases are shared with TRBD2. The ends lost 4 bases at V and 6 bases at J; junction bases unmatched: 7. Germline lookup yields CDR1 MNHNY and CDR2 SVGAGI (reference sequence). The CDR3 length is 15 residues. DNA of the CDR3: TGTGCCAGCAGTTCCACTAGCGGGATACGGGATACGCAGTATTTT. Its translation: CASSSTSGIRDTQYF.

The rearrangement uses TRBV5-1 and TRBJ2-2, with 7 positions matching TRBD1. The CDR3 consists of 15 residues. J was trimmed by 1 base and V by 3 bases; bases with no gene match: 3. Germline CDR1 and CDR2: SGHRS and YFSETQ. CDR3 sequence reads: CASSWTGKNTGELFF. The CDR3 DNA reads TGCGCCAGCAGCTGGACAGGCAAGAACACCGGGGAGCTGTTTTTT.

This clonotype was found a few times. This may arise from a read error, as a much more abundant clone is one base away. The rearrangement joins TRBV29-1 to TRBJ2-1; D may be TRBD1 or TRBD2 (5 bases each). The CDR3 consists of 15 residues. CDR1 SQVTM and CDR2 ANQGSEA come from the germline V gene. V gave up 7 bases and J gave up 7 bases, with 23 bases separating them. The CDR3 sequence is CSAEKGNRGGNEQFF. The CDR3 bases are TGCAGCGCCGAGAAGGGTAATAGGGGCGGGAATGAGCAGTTCTTC.

This clonotype was recorded once. A much larger clone lies a single base off, so this may be a read error. The J gene is TRBJ2-5, the V gene TRBV12-3 or TRBV12-4, with 7 bases lining up with TRBD1. The CDR3 is 13 amino acids. CDR3 amino acids: CTSRGTAEETQYF. The CDR3 DNA reads as TGTACCAGCAGGGGGACAGCCGAAGAGACCCAGTACTTC.

Remarks on this clonotype: A read error is possible here, since a much larger clone lies one base away. For the CDR3, the DNA is TGCAGAGTCCTTCATCCGGACAGAACTGGAACCGGGGAGCTGTTTTTT. This encodes CRVLHPDRTGTGELFF. The V gene is TRBV29-1, the J gene TRBJ2-2, with D possibly being TRBD1 (6 bases). CDR3 length equals 16 residues. Per the germline V gene, CDR1 is SQVTM and CDR2 is ANQGSEA.

The genes are TRBV6-1 and TRBJ2-2; possible D gene TRBD2, 5 bases. Per the germline V gene, CDR1 is MNHNS and CDR2 is SASEGT. V was pared by 1 base and J by 1 base, with 10 bases between. This CDR3 is built from 16 residues. Here the CDR3 DNA reads TGTGCCAGCAGTGAAGAACAGCGGAAGAACACCGGGGAGCTGTTTTTT. Translation: CASSEEQRKNTGELFF.

This clonotype has only a few counts. The gene calls are TRBV6-5 and TRBJ2-3; 8 bases agree with TRBD1. V gave up 7 bases and J gave up 2 bases; unmatched junction bases: 2. Germline assignment: CDR1 MNHEY and CDR2 SVGAGI. The CDR3 runs to 13 residues. The CDR3 coding sequence is TGTGCCAGCATGGGACAGGCCACAGATACGCAGTATTTT. Its translation is CASMGQATDTQYF.

Details on this clonotype: A clone one base away is much larger, so this may be a read error. The chain combines TRBV30 with TRBJ2-2; 8 bases map to TRBD1. CDR1 and CDR2 from the germline V gene are GTSNPN and SVGIG (reference sequence). The CDR3 contains 13 residues. V gave up 3 bases and J gave up 7 bases; unmatched junction bases: 4. Written as DNA, the CDR3 is TGTGCCTGGAGGGACAGGGACGGCGGGGAGCTGTTTTTT. Its protein product is CAWRDRDGGELFF.

To note about this clonotype: Mismatch with germline at one junction end may stem from a read error. The chain couples TRBV12-3 or TRBV12-4 to TRBJ2-1; a possible D gene is TRBD2 (5 bases). CDR3 length: 13 amino acids. The CDR3 DNA is TGTGCCAGCAGTTCGGGGTGGTACAATGAGCGGTTCTTC. Protein product: CASSSGWYNERFF.

This clonotype was observed a handful of times. The chain has TRBV5-1 and TRBJ2-5; 13 bases agree with TRBD2. CDR3 size: 16 residues. J lost 5 bases, V lost 5 bases, and 9 bases had no gene match. Germline lookup yields CDR1 SGHRS and CDR2 YFSETQ. Written as DNA, the CDR3 is TGCGCCAGCAGTCTGACTAGCGGGAGGAGACTGGAGACCCAGTACTTC. Amino acids: CASSLTSGRRLETQYF.